This is a list of T cell receptor beta chains from one sample in a study of Ad26.COV2.S vaccination and SARS-CoV-2 variants. Assay: immunoSEQ multiplex PCR; the TCRdb copy retains only in-frame clones and omits some. Of approximately 400,000 clones listed, about four fifths are singletons. The sequences come from peripheral blood, collected in a trial of Ad26.COV2.S vaccine versus placebo. These receptors were taken from a person between 18 and 65 years old who received the Ad26.COV2.S COVID-19 vaccine or a placebo. The CDR3 runs from the conserved cysteine through the conserved F or W. D genes are given only for firm matches. Only part of the rows carry a size: once, few, many, or a class if the clone is expanded.

d_call	v_call	j_call	clone_size	cdr3_nt	cdr3_aa
.	TRBV7-8	TRBJ1-1	.	TGTGCCAGCAGCTTAGCGGAAGGCAACACTGAAGCTTTCTTT	CASSLAEGNTEAFF
TRBD1	TRBV6-5	TRBJ1-2	.	TGTGCCAGCAGTTACGGGGGACAGGGGCTCTATGGCTACACCTTC	CASSYGGQGLYGYTF
.	TRBV11-3	TRBJ2-7	few	TGTGCCAGCAGCCACCGGGAAGCCCCTGAGGGCGAGCAGTACTTC	CASSHREAPEGEQYF
.	TRBV18	TRBJ1-4	.	TGTGCCAGCTCACCCTTAGCGGGTGAAAAACTGTTTTTT	CASSPLAGEKLFF
.	TRBV9	TRBJ1-1	.	TGTGCCAGCAGCGTAGCGGCCACCAGGCGGGCCTCCACTGAAGCTTTCTTT	CASSVAATRRASTEAFF
.	TRBV20-1	TRBJ1-1	.	TGCAGTGCTATTTGGAACACTGAAGCTTTCTTT	CSAIWNTEAFF
TRBD2	TRBV5-1	TRBJ2-3	.	TGCGCCAGCAGCTTTGGCCAGCGGGGAGATACGCAGTATTTT	CASSFGQRGDTQYF
.	TRBV29-1	TRBJ2-1	.	TGCAGCGCACGCCGGGAGTCCCACAATGAGCAGTTCTTC	CSARRESHNEQFF
TRBD1	TRBV5-4	TRBJ1-1	.	TGTGCCAGCAGCCACGGGACAGGGACCGGAGGGAACACTGAAGCTTTCTTT	CASSHGTGTGGNTEAFF
.	TRBV9	TRBJ1-3	.	TGTGCCAGCAGCGTTCAGGGAAACACCATATATTTT	CASSVQGNTIYF
TRBD1	TRBV24-1	TRBJ2-3	once	TGTGCCACCAGTGACCCGGGACAGGCATCAGATACGCAGTATTTT	CATSDPGQASDTQYF
TRBD2	TRBV2	TRBJ2-2	.	TGTGCCAGCAGTGGAAATAGCGGGGGGTCTGGGGAGCTGTTTTTT	CASSGNSGGSGELFF
.	TRBV4-2	TRBJ1-2	.	TGTGCCAGCAGCCAAGATGAGGCCGGCATCTACACCTTC	CASSQDEAGIYTF
.	TRBV7-3	TRBJ2-1	.	TGTGCCAGCAGCCGAGGGGGGTATGAGCAGTTCTTC	CASSRGGYEQFF